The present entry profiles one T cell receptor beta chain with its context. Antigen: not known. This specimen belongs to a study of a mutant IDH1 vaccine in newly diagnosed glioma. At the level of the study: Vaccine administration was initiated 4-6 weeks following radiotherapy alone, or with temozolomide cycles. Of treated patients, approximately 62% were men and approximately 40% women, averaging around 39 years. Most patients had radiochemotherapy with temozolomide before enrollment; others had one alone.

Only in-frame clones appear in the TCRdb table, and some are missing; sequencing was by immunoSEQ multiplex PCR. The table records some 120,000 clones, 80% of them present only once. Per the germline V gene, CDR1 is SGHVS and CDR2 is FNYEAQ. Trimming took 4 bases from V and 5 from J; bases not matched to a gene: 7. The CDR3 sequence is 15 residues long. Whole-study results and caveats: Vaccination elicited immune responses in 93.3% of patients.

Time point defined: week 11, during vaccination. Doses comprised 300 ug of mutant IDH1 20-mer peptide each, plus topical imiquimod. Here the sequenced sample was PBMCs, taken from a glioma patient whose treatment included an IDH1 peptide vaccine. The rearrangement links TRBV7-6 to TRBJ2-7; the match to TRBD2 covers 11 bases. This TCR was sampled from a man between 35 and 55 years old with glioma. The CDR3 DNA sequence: TGTGCCAGCAGCTGGAGTAGCGGGAGGGACAACGAGCAGTACTTC. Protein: CASSWSSGRDNEQYF.